This paragraph covers one T cell receptor beta chain sequence. Its antigen is not identified. The data derive from a study of shared clonotypes between healthy human individuals. Some clones are missing from TCRdb's copy, which holds only in-frame ones; the method was immunoSEQ multiplex PCR. In the table there are about a million clones, about 80% of which are singletons. V was clipped by 1 base and J by 7 bases; unmatched bases: 7. The CDR3 spans 15 residues. Per the germline V gene, CDR1 is KGHSH and CDR2 is LQKENI. Study observations and caveats: In contrast to clonotypes shared by all four donors, non-shared clonotypes had lower generation probabilities.

The sequence came from a man between 18 and 29 years old in good health. Some clones in this sample may be carry-over from other donors' samples. The sequencing sample was made of memory CD4+ T cells from PBMCs. The subset denotes: CD45RA-negative fraction. This rearrangement joins TRBV18 to TRBJ1-5; the match to TRBD1 covers 7 bases. The CDR3, as DNA: TGTGCCAGCTCACCACGGGCAGGGGGGCCGCAGCCCCAGCATTTT. It encodes CASSPRAGGPQPQHF.